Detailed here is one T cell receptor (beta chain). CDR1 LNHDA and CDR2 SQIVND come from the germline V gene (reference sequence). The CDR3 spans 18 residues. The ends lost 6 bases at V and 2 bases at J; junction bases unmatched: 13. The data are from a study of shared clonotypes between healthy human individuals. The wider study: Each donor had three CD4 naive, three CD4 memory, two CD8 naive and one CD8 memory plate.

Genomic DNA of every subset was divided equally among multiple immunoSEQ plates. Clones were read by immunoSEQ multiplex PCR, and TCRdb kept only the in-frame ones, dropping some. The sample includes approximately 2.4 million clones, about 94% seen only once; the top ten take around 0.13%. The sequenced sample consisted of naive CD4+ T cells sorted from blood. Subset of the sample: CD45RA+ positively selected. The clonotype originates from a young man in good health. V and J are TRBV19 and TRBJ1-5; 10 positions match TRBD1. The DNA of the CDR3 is TGTGCCAGTAGAACCGGGACAGGGGCTGTGACTGGCAATCAGCCCCAGCATTTT. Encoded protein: CASRTGTGAVTGNQPQHF.